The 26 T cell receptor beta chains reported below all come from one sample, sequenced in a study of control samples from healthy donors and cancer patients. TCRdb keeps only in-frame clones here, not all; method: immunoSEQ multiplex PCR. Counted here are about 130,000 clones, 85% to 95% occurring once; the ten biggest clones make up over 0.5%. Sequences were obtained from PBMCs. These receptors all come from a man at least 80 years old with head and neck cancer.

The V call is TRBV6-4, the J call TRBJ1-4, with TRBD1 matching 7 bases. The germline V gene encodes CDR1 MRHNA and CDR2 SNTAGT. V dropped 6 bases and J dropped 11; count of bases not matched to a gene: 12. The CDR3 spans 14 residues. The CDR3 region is CASRADRSAGKLFF. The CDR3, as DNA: TGTGCCAGCAGGGCGGACAGGTCGGCGGGGAAACTGTTTTTT.

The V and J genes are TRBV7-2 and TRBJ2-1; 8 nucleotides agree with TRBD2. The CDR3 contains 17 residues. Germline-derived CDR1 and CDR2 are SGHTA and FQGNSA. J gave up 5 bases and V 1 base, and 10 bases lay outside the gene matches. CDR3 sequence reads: CASSLVYWRGVNNEQFF. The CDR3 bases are TGTGCCAGCAGCTTAGTTTATTGGCGGGGGGTCAACAATGAGCAGTTCTTC.

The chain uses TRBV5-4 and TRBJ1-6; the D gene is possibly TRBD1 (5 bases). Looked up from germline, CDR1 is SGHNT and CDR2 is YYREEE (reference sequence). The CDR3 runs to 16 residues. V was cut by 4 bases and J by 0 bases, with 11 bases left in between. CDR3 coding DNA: TGTGCCAGCAGCATTGGGGGGAGCTCCTATAATTCACCCCTCCACTTT. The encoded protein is CASSIGGSSYNSPLHF.

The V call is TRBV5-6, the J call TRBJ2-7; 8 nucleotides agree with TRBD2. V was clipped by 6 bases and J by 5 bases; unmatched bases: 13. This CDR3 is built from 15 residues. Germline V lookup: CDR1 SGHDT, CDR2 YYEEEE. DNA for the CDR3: TGTGCCAGCACCGGGGTAGCGGGAAGGGGGGACGAGCAGTACTTC. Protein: CASTGVAGRGDEQYF.

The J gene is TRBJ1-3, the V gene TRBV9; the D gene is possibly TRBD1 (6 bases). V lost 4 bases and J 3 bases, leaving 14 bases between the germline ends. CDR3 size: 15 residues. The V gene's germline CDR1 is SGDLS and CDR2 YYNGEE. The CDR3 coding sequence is TGTGCCAGCAGCACCTCCCTCAGGGGTGGAAACACCATATATTTT. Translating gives CASSTSLRGGNTIYF.

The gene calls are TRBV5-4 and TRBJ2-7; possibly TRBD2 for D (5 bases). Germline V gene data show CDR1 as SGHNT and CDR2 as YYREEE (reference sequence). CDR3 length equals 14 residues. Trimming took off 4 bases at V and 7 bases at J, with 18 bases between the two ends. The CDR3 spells CASSTYTGLSEQYF. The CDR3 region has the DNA TGTGCCAGCAGCACTTACACGGGGTTGAGTGAGCAGTACTTC.

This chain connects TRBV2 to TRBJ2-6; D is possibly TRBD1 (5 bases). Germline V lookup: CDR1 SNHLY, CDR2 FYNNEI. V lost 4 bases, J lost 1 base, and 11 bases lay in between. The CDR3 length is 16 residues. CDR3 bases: TGTGCCAGCAGTGGGGGCGCTGTGTCTGGGGCCAACGTCCTGACTTTC. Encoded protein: CASSGGAVSGANVLTF. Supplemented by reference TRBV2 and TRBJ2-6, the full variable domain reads EPEVTQTPSHQVTQMGQEVILRCVPISNHLYFYWYRQILGQKVEFLVSFYNNEISEKSEIFDDQFSVERPDGSNFTLKIRSTKLEDSAMYFCASSGGAVSGANVLTFGAGSRLTVL.

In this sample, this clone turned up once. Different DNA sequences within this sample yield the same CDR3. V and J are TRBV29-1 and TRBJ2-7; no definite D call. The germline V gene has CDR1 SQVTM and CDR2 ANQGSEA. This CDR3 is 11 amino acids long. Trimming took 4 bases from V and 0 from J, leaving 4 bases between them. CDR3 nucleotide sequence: TGCAGCGTTGGGGACTCCTACGAGCAGTACTTC. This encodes CSVGDSYEQYF.

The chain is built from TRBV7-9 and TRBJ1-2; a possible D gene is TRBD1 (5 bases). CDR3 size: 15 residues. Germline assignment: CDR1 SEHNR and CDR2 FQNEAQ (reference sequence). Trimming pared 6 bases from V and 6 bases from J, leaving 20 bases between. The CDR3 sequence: CASSSGTERGDGYTF. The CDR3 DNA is TGTGCCAGCAGTTCCGGGACGGAGAGAGGGGATGGCTACACCTTC.

The CDR3 protein is CAWTLPPPGFPGNTIYF. CDR3 DNA sequence: TGTGCCTGGACCCTACCCCCCCCAGGGTTCCCTGGAAACACCATATATTTT. V and J are TRBV30 and TRBJ1-3; perhaps TRBD1 as D (5 bases). This CDR3 is built from 17 residues. V shed 4 bases and J shed 2 bases, with 21 bases lying between them. Germline V gene lookup returns CDR1 GTSNPN and CDR2 SVGIG (reference sequence).

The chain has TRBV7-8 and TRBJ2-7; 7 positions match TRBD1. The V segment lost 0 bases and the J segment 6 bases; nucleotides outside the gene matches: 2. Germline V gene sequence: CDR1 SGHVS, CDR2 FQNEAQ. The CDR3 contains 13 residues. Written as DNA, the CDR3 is TGTGCCAGCAGCTTAGCGCCAGGGGGCGAGCAGTACTTC. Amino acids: CASSLAPGGEQYF.

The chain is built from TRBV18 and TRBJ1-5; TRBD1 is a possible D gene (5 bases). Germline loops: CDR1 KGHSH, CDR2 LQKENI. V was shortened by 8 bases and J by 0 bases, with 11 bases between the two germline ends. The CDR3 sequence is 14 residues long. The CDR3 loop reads CASRGGNSNQPQHF. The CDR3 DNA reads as TGTGCCAGCCGCGGGGGGAATAGCAATCAGCCCCAGCATTTT.

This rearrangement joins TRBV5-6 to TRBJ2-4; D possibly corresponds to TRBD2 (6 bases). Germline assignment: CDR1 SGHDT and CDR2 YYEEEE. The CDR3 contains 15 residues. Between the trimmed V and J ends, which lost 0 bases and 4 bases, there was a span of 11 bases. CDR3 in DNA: TGTGCCAGCAGCTTGGGATGGACTATAAAAAACATTCAGTACTTC. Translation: CASSLGWTIKNIQYF.

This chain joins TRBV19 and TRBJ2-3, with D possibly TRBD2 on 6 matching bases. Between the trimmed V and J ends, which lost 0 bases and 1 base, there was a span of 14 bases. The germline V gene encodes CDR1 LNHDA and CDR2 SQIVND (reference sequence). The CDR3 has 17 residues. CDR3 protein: CASSIDLRGGGTDTQYF. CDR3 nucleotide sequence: TGTGCCAGTAGTATAGATCTGCGGGGCGGGGGCACAGATACGCAGTATTTT.

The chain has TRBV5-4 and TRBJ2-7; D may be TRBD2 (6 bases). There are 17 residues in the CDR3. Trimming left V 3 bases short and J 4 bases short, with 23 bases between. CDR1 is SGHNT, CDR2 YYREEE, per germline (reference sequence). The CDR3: CASSWGTQRPRAYEQYF. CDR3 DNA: TGTGCCAGCAGCTGGGGGACTCAACGCCCTCGGGCTTACGAGCAGTACTTC.

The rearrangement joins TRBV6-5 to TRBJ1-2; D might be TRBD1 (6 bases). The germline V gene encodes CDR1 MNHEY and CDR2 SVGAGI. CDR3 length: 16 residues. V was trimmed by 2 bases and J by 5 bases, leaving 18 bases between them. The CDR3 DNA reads TGTGCCAGCAGTTACGGTTCACAGGGCTTGGGGTATGGCTACACCTTC. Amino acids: CASSYGSQGLGYGYTF.

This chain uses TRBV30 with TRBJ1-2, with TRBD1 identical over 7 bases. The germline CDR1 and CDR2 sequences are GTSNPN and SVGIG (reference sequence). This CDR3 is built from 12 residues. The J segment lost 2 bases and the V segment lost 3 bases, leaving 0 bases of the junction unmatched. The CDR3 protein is CAWRTGNYGYTF. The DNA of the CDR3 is TGTGCCTGGAGGACAGGGAACTATGGCTACACCTTC.

CDR3 sequence: CASSIGPPQGETQYF. Here the CDR3 DNA reads TGTGCCAGCAGCATCGGGCCTCCACAAGGAGAGACCCAGTACTTC. The chain links TRBV9 to TRBJ2-5; D is unresolved. The CDR3 has 15 residues. Germline loops: CDR1 SGDLS, CDR2 YYNGEE. Trimming took 4 bases from V and 4 from J, leaving 17 bases between them.

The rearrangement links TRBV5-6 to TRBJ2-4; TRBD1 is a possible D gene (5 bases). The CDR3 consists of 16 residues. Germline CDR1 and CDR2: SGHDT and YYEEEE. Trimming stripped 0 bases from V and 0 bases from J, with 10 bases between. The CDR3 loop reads CASSLGTPIAKNIQYF. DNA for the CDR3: TGTGCCAGCAGCTTGGGGACACCTATAGCCAAAAACATTCAGTACTTC.

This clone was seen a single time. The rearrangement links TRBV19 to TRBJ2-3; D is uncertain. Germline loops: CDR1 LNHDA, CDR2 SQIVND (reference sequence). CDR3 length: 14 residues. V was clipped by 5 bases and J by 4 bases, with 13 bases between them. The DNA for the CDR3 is TGTGCCAGTAGTTTTGGCCAATATCCAGATACGCAGTATTTT. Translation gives CASSFGQYPDTQYF.

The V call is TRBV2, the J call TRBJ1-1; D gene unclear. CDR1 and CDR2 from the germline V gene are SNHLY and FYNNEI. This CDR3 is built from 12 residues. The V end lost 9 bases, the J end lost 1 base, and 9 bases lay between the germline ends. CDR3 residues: CARGLANTEAFF. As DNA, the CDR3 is TGTGCCAGGGGCCTTGCGAACACTGAAGCTTTCTTT.

CDR3 protein: CASSPPKNPYEQYF. The CDR3 nucleotides are TGTGCCAGCTCACCACCGAAAAATCCTTACGAGCAGTACTTC. The gene calls are TRBV18 and TRBJ2-7, with D unclear. V dropped 0 bases and J dropped 4 bases, with 10 bases sitting between them. The V gene's germline CDR1 is KGHSH and CDR2 LQKENI. The CDR3 sequence is 14 residues long.

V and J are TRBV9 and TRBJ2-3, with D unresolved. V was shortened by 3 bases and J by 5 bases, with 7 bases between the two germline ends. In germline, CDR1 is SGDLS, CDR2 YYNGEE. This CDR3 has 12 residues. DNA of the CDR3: TGTGCCAGCAGCGCCAATCTAGATACGCAGTATTTT. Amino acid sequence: CASSANLDTQYF.

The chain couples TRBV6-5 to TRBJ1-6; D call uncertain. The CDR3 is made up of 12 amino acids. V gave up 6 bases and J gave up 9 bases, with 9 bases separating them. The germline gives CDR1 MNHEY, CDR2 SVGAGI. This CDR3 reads CASRWPGSPLHF. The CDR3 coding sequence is TGTGCCAGCAGATGGCCCGGTTCACCCCTCCACTTT.

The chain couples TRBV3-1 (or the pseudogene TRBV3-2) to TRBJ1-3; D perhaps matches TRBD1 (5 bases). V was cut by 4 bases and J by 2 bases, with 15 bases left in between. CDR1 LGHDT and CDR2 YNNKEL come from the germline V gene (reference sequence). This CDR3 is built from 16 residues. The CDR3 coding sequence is TGTGCCAGCAGCCCCAACCCGGCAGGGACTGGAAACACCATATATTTT. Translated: CASSPNPAGTGNTIYF.

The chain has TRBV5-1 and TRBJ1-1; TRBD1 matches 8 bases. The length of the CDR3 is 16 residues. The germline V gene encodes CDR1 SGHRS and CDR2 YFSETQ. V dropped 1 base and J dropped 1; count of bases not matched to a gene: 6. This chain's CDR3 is CASSLRAGGGNTEAFF. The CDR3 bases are TGCGCCAGCAGCTTGAGGGCAGGGGGCGGGAACACTGAAGCTTTCTTT.